The clone carrying this T cell receptor beta chain came up a few times. Its antigen remains unidentified. Drawing of peripheral blood yielded roughly 10 milliliters from each donor. This sample stems from a study of blood T cells in healthy people across ages. V shed 7 bases and J 7 bases; nucleotides not matched to a gene: 3. Germline V gene data show CDR1 as ENHRY and CDR2 as SYGVKD. The CDR3 is 11 amino acids. For the second PCR, which ran for 7 to 11 cycles, a sample-barcoded 5' primer and a J-beta primer mix were used. Each cDNA was tagged by a template-switch adaptor containing 12 random nucleotides. One entry per CDR3 protein results from TCRdb running MiXCR on the 5' RACE reads. The data contain roughly 1,800,000 distinct CDR3 sequences, just under 50% of them singletons. Study outcomes and limitations: The fall in TCR beta diversity per million T cells was roughly linear with age. Whereas aged donors had fewer naive CD4+ cells, long-lived donors had more of them and higher diversity.

The TCR comes from a woman aged 40 to 50 in good health. The chain joins TRBV10-3 to TRBJ2-7, with TRBD2 identical over 8 bases. The sequencing input was blood. The CDR3 reads CAINTGGEQYF. Here the CDR3 DNA reads TGTGCCATCAACACGGGGGGGGAGCAGTACTTC.